These 30 T cell receptor beta chains originate from one sample sequenced in a study of tissue T cells after allogeneic stem cell transplantation. The repertoire was sequenced with immunoSEQ multiplex PCR; TCRdb's copy has only in-frame clones and lacks some. Among 25,000 to 35,000 clones, over 75% were seen once, and the ten largest hold over 3%. Sample: blood, taken before transplantation. All receptors come from a woman aged 18 to 55 who later had graft-versus-host disease after an allogeneic stem cell transplant.

This chain links TRBV7-6 with TRBJ1-2; 8 bases agree with TRBD1. CDR1 SGHVS and CDR2 FNYEAQ come from the germline V gene. Trimming at V came to 1 base and at J to 8 bases, leaving 3 bases not matched to a gene. There are 13 residues in the CDR3. The CDR3 coding sequence is TGTGCCAGCAGCTTAGTCGGGACAGGAGGCTACACCTTC. This encodes CASSLVGTGGYTF.

The chain recombines TRBV5-8 with TRBJ1-1; D gene unclear. Germline-derived CDR1 and CDR2 are SGHTS and YDEGEE. The CDR3 totals 13 residues. V was cut by 0 bases and J by 10 bases, with 13 bases left in between. The DNA of the CDR3 is TGTGCCAGCAGCTTGGATGAACGAGAGGGAGCTTTCTTT. It codes for CASSLDEREGAFF.

The genes are TRBV29-1 and TRBJ2-2; tentative D call: TRBD2 (7 bases). CDR3 length: 14 residues. Per the germline V gene, CDR1 is SQVTM and CDR2 is ANQGSEA. The V gene lost 7 bases and the J gene lost 7 bases, with 19 bases spanning the gap. The DNA of the CDR3 is TGCAGCGCCAGAGAGGGGGGGACTTACGGGGAGCTGTTTTTT. Protein sequence: CSAREGGTYGELFF.

The sample holds a few counts of this clone. The chain combines TRBV11-2 with TRBJ1-6; D perhaps matches TRBD1 (6 bases). Germline V gene sequence: CDR1 SGHAT, CDR2 FQNNGV. V lost 2 bases and J lost 10, with 12 bases in between. This CDR3 has 14 residues. As DNA, the CDR3 is TGTGCCAGCAGCTTACGCCCCCAGGGGTCACCCCTCCACTTT. Translated, it gives CASSLRPQGSPLHF.

The chain recombines TRBV5-1 with TRBJ2-1; D unclear. Trimming took 4 bases from V and 3 from J, leaving 17 bases between them. Germline V gene data show CDR1 as SGHRS and CDR2 as YFSETQ. The CDR3 totals 16 residues. CDR3 in amino acids: CASSPTNPDFYNEQFF. CDR3 sequence (DNA): TGCGCCAGCAGCCCCACAAACCCGGATTTCTACAATGAGCAGTTCTTC.

The V and J genes are TRBV2 and TRBJ2-7, with D perhaps matching TRBD2 (7 bases). V was pared by 6 bases and J by 6 bases, with 21 bases between. Germline CDR1 is SNHLY and CDR2 is FYNNEI. The length of the CDR3 is 15 residues. The CDR3 sequence: CASRGSQSRGLEQYF. As DNA, the CDR3 is TGTGCCAGCAGGGGTTCCCAATCGCGGGGGCTCGAGCAGTACTTC.

CDR3 amino acids: CASTPRTGRLTDTQYF. CDR3 DNA: TGTGCCAGCACCCCCCGGACAGGGAGGTTGACAGATACGCAGTATTTT. V is TRBV6-2 or TRBV6-3 and J is TRBJ2-3; 8 bases fit TRBD1. This CDR3 has 16 amino acids. The V segment lost 7 bases and the J segment 3 bases; nucleotides outside the gene matches: 12. Germline V lookup: CDR1 MNHEY, CDR2 SVGEGT.

The chain combines TRBV27 with TRBJ1-1; D is unresolved. The CDR3 covers 12 residues. Germline CDR1 reads MNHEY; CDR2 reads SMNVEV (reference sequence). Trimming left V 5 bases short and J 1 base short, with 5 bases between. The CDR3 DNA reads TGTGCCAGCAGTCGGGGGAACACTGAAGCTTTCTTT. It translates to CASSRGNTEAFF.

The chain links TRBV28 to TRBJ1-1; TRBD1 might be the D (5 bases). Germline V gene data show CDR1 as MDHEN and CDR2 as SYDVKM. The CDR3 runs 13 residues. Trimming took off 2 bases at V and 6 bases at J, with 10 bases between the two ends. In nucleotides, the CDR3 is TGTGCCAGCAGTTTACTTCAGACAGCTGAAGCTTTCTTT. Encoded protein: CASSLLQTAEAFF.

The V call is TRBV7-2, the J call TRBJ2-3, with 9 positions matching TRBD2. CDR3 length: 14 residues. The V segment lost 1 base and the J segment 4 bases; nucleotides outside the gene matches: 0. Per the germline V gene, CDR1 is SGHTA and CDR2 is FQGNSA. CDR3 protein: CASSLERGADTQYF. CDR3 coding DNA: TGTGCCAGCAGCTTAGAGCGGGGGGCAGATACGCAGTATTTT.

The gene calls are TRBV5-1 and TRBJ1-2; D remains ambiguous. There are 13 residues in the CDR3. V shed 3 bases and J shed 4 bases, with 10 bases lying between them. Germline values: CDR1 SGHRS, CDR2 YFSETQ. The CDR3 DNA reads as TGCGCCAGCAGCTCCCAGGCTAGCTATGGCTACACCTTC. It codes for CASSSQASYGYTF.

The chain combines TRBV7-2 with TRBJ2-1; 7 bases line up with TRBD1. V dropped 4 bases and J dropped 7; count of bases not matched to a gene: 7. Per germline, CDR1 SGHTA and CDR2 FQGNSA. CDR3 size: 14 residues. This CDR3 reads CASSSLYRGNEQFF. CDR3 coding DNA: TGTGCCAGCAGCTCGTTATACAGGGGTAATGAGCAGTTCTTC.

The V and J genes are TRBV25-1 and TRBJ2-1; D remains ambiguous. The V end was cut by 4 bases, the J end by 4 bases, with 8 bases between. CDR1 is MGHDK, CDR2 SYGVNS, per germline. The CDR3 consists of 13 residues. The CDR3 loop is CASSGDQYNEQFF. CDR3 bases: TGTGCCAGCAGTGGCGACCAGTACAATGAGCAGTTCTTC.

The chain has TRBV5-5 and TRBJ1-1; D unclear. This CDR3 contains 11 residues. The ends were cut back, 6 bases at V and 5 bases at J, with 8 bases in the middle. Germline lookup yields CDR1 SGHKS and CDR2 YYEKEE (reference sequence). CDR3 DNA: TGTGCCAGCAACCTGTTGACTGAAGCTTTCTTT. It translates to CASNLLTEAFF.

The rearrangement uses TRBV4-1 and TRBJ1-6; D gene ambiguous. The ends were cut back, 0 bases at V and 6 bases at J, with 9 bases in the middle. CDR3 size: 15 residues. Germline loops: CDR1 MGHRA, CDR2 YSYEKL. CDR3: CASSQEQIGNSPLHF. The CDR3 DNA sequence: TGCGCCAGCAGCCAAGAGCAGATAGGTAATTCACCCCTCCACTTT.

V usage is TRBV10-1 and J usage is TRBJ2-1; D is perhaps TRBD2 (6 bases). CDR1 WNHNN and CDR2 SYGVQD come from the germline V gene (reference sequence). The CDR3 contains 12 residues. The germline V and J ends were trimmed by 6 bases and 7 bases, with 10 bases remaining between them. The CDR3 bases are TGCGCCAGCAGCGGGCGGGAAAATGAGCAGTTCTTC. Translating gives CASSGRENEQFF.

V is TRBV3-1 (or the pseudogene TRBV3-2) and J is TRBJ2-7; the D gene is possibly TRBD1 (5 bases). The CDR3 runs 13 residues. CDR1 is LGHDT and CDR2 is YNNKEL in the germline V gene (reference sequence). Between the trimmed V and J ends, which lost 2 bases and 5 bases, there was a span of 10 bases. The CDR3 region has the DNA TGTGCCAGCAGCCAACAGGGCGCCAACGAGCAGTACTTC. Its protein is CASSQQGANEQYF.

With regard to this clone: The sample has other DNA sequences that encode this CDR3 too. The chain recombines TRBV27 with TRBJ2-7; unclear D gene. V was trimmed by 0 bases and J by 4 bases, leaving 4 bases between them. The CDR3 length is 12 residues. CDR1 is MNHEY, CDR2 SMNVEV, per germline (reference sequence). DNA for the CDR3: TGTGCCAGCAGTTTATCGGGGTACGAGCAGTACTTC. Its translation is CASSLSGYEQYF.

The rearrangement joins TRBV25-1 to TRBJ2-3, with TRBD2 as a possible D gene (6 bases). Per the germline V gene, CDR1 is MGHDK and CDR2 is SYGVNS. This CDR3 is 14 amino acids long. Trimming pared 5 bases from V and 6 bases from J, leaving 15 bases between. This chain's CDR3 is CASSRGRSTDTQYF. For the CDR3, the DNA is TGTGCCAGCAGTCGAGGGAGGAGTACCGATACGCAGTATTTT.

This clone was picked up a small number of times. The V call is TRBV29-1, the J call TRBJ1-3; D remains ambiguous. This CDR3 has 12 amino acids. CDR1 SQVTM and CDR2 ANQGSEA come from the germline V gene. V lost 6 bases, J lost 4 bases, and 10 bases lay in between. The CDR3 nucleotides are TGCAGCGTAGTCCTCTGGGGAAACACCATATATTTT. It translates to CSVVLWGNTIYF.

This chain links TRBV19 with TRBJ2-5, with 8 bases fitting TRBD1. This CDR3 spans 16 amino acids. Germline V gene data show CDR1 as LNHDA and CDR2 as SQIVND (reference sequence). V trimming: 5 bases; J trimming: 4 bases; junction bases outside the gene matches: 12. The CDR3 sequence is CASSLLRATGAETQYF. DNA for the CDR3: TGTGCCAGTAGTCTGTTGAGGGCGACAGGGGCAGAGACCCAGTACTTC.

This sequence joins TRBV27 and TRBJ1-2; D call uncertain. This CDR3 has 16 residues. Trimming took 6 bases from V and 0 from J, leaving 17 bases between them. CDR1 MNHEY and CDR2 SMNVEV come from the germline V gene (reference sequence). The CDR3 loop is CASSSVSSTSNYGYTF. As DNA, the CDR3 is TGTGCCAGCAGCTCAGTTTCTTCGACTTCTAACTATGGCTACACCTTC.

The V gene is TRBV2, the J gene TRBJ2-5, with 8 nucleotides matching TRBD1. The CDR3 length is 14 residues. Germline values: CDR1 SNHLY, CDR2 FYNNEI. With V trimmed by 4 bases and J by 5 bases, 6 bases remained unmatched. The CDR3 is CASSGAGGVETQYF. The CDR3 bases are TGTGCCAGCAGTGGAGCAGGGGGCGTGGAGACCCAGTACTTC.

This sequence joins TRBV25-1 and TRBJ2-3; tentatively, D is TRBD2 (7 bases). V shed 2 bases and J shed 4 bases, with 16 bases lying between them. Germline loops: CDR1 MGHDK, CDR2 SYGVNS. CDR3 length: 16 residues. The CDR3 here is CASSEGGRGPADTQYF. The CDR3 DNA follows: TGTGCCAGCAGTGAAGGAGGGCGGGGGCCGGCAGATACGCAGTATTTT.

This clone was counted a few times. The V call is TRBV9, the J call TRBJ2-2; D unclear. The V end was cut by 0 bases, the J end by 6 bases, with 12 bases between. Germline lookup yields CDR1 SGDLS and CDR2 YYNGEE. The CDR3 totals 15 residues. CDR3 nucleotides: TGTGCCAGCAGCGTAGGGTGGGGTATCTCCGGGGAGCTGTTTTTT. This translates into CASSVGWGISGELFF.

This chain joins TRBV6-2 or TRBV6-3 and TRBJ2-7; possibly TRBD1 or TRBD2 for D (6 bases each). The CDR3 spans 17 residues. V was pared by 6 bases and J by 6 bases, with 27 bases between. Germline assignment: CDR1 MNHEY and CDR2 SVGEGT. For the CDR3, the DNA is TGTGCCAGCAGCCGATACCCCCCTGGGGAAGGGGGAGGCGAGCAGTACTTC. As protein: CASSRYPPGEGGGEQYF.

V usage is TRBV6-4 and J usage is TRBJ2-1; 9 bases fit TRBD1. Trimming removed 4 bases from V and 7 bases from J; junction bases left unmatched: 5. Per the germline V gene, CDR1 is MRHNA and CDR2 is SNTAGT. This CDR3 contains 14 residues. DNA of the CDR3: TGTGCCAGCAGTGGGACAGGGGAGGAAAATGAGCAGTTCTTC. Protein: CASSGTGEENEQFF.

The chain has TRBV21-1 and TRBJ1-1; TRBD1, the table's D call, was not compared with the DNA. TRBV21-1 constitutes a pseudogene. The CDR3 is 8 residues long. The CDR3 DNA reads as TGTGCCAGACAGCTAGCTTTCTTT. Protein product: CARQLAFF.

The V call is TRBV12-3 or TRBV12-4, the J call TRBJ1-5; D is undetermined. The length of the CDR3 is 11 residues. The V gene lost 2 bases and the J gene lost 16 bases, with 12 bases spanning the gap. CDR3 in DNA: TGTGCCAGCAGTTTATGGCACCTTAAACATTTT. It yields the protein CASSLWHLKHF.

V and J are TRBV24-1 and TRBJ2-2, with 7 bases aligning to TRBD1. V shed 5 bases and J 6 bases; nucleotides not matched to a gene: 5. The CDR3 loop spans 14 amino acids. CDR1 and CDR2 from the germline V gene are KGHDR and SFDVKD. The CDR3 sequence: CATSGQGTAGELFF. The CDR3 bases are TGTGCCACCAGTGGACAGGGCACGGCCGGGGAGCTGTTTTTT.